These 17 T cell receptor beta chains were sequenced from one sample in a study of shared T cell receptors in the human thymus listed by TCRdb under 2021. Library construction relied on the immunoSEQ multiplex PCR assay. Held by TCRdb, this immuneACCESS table contains in-frame sequences only and omits some clones. Under half of the omission traces to an unresolved V gene where checked; the cause of the rest is unknown. The sample yields roughly 500,000 clones; around 78% were counted once. Roughly 0.013% of the sample belongs to the ten largest clones. Another study also made use of these data, one on human thymus T cells.

Source material: thymocytes. The receptors were gathered from a boy under two years old with a congenital heart defect. Donor details come from another sample of the same person, matched by shared clones.

The gene calls are TRBV7-2 and TRBJ2-1; possible D gene TRBD2, 5 bases. CDR1 is SGHTA, CDR2 FQGNSA, per germline. With 4 bases removed from V and 7 bases from J, the gap between germline ends came to 20 bases. CDR3 length: 16 residues. Here the CDR3 reads CASSSEGVSSGNEQFF. In DNA form, the CDR3 reads TGTGCCAGCAGCTCAGAGGGTGTAAGTTCCGGAAATGAGCAGTTCTTC.

The chain employs TRBV6-5 and TRBJ2-7; the match to TRBD2 covers 14 bases. The junction had 5 bases not matched to a gene; V was cut back by 2 bases and J by 5 bases. This CDR3 contains 16 residues. Germline V gene sequence: CDR1 MNHEY, CDR2 SVGAGI. The DNA for the CDR3 is TGTGCCAGCAGTTACCGACTAGCGGGAGGGTACCACGAGCAGTACTTC. Residues: CASSYRLAGGYHEQYF.

The rearrangement joins TRBV2 to TRBJ2-7; TRBD2 is a possible D gene (5 bases). The CDR3 is made up of 14 amino acids. Germline values: CDR1 SNHLY, CDR2 FYNNEI. With 3 bases removed from V and 6 bases from J, the gap between germline ends came to 15 bases. The CDR3 sequence: CASSERARSSEQYF. As DNA, the CDR3 is TGTGCCAGCAGTGAGCGGGCAAGATCTTCCGAGCAGTACTTC.

The chain couples TRBV6-5 to TRBJ2-3; weak D call: TRBD2 (6 bases). The CDR3 consists of 15 residues. Germline V gene lookup returns CDR1 MNHEY and CDR2 SVGAGI. Between the trimmed V and J ends, which lost 7 bases and 7 bases, there was a span of 21 bases. The CDR3 protein is CASTNRDSHSHTQYF. CDR3 DNA sequence: TGTGCCAGCACAAACCGGGACTCCCACTCTCATACGCAGTATTTT.

V and J are TRBV11-2 and TRBJ2-3; 11 positions agree with TRBD2. This CDR3 contains 17 residues. Trimming removed 6 bases from V and 3 bases from J; junction bases left unmatched: 11. The germline V gene encodes CDR1 SGHAT and CDR2 FQNNGV. CDR3 sequence (DNA): TGTGCCAGCAGTCCCGGGACTAGCGGTCCGGGGACAGATACGCAGTATTTT. Its translation is CASSPGTSGPGTDTQYF.

The chain links TRBV5-8 to TRBJ2-7, with TRBD1 matching over 10 bases. Looked up from germline, CDR1 is SGHTS and CDR2 is YDEGEE. Losses at the gene ends were 5 bases for V and 3 bases for J; bases not matched to a gene: 2. The CDR3 runs to 13 residues. The CDR3 region is CASRGDRGYEQYF. The DNA for the CDR3 is TGTGCCAGCAGGGGGGACAGGGGCTACGAGCAGTACTTC.

The chain carries TRBV19 and TRBJ1-2; the match to TRBD1 covers 8 bases. Losses at the gene ends were 5 bases for V and 7 bases for J; bases not matched to a gene: 15. Germline V lookup: CDR1 LNHDA, CDR2 SQIVND (reference sequence). The CDR3 is 16 residues long. CDR3 region: CASSPGLVQGVSGYTF. The CDR3 DNA reads TGTGCCAGTAGTCCCGGACTCGTACAGGGGGTGTCTGGCTACACCTTC. The variable domain in full, completed from reference TRBV19 and TRBJ1-2, reads DGGITQSPKYLFRKEGQNVTLSCEQNLNHDAMYWYRQDPGQGLRLIYYSQIVNDFQKGDIAEGYSVSREKKESFPLTVTSAQKNPTAFYLCASSPGLVQGVSGYTFGSGTRLTVV.

The chain employs TRBV28 and TRBJ2-7; D may be TRBD2 (6 bases). The V end was cut by 6 bases, the J end by 7 bases, with 28 bases between. CDR3 length: 17 residues. The V gene's germline CDR1 is MDHEN and CDR2 SYDVKM. CDR3 coding DNA: TGTGCCAGCAGCCCCCGGGTGCCCGGGCGGCGGGAACAGGAGCAGTACTTC. Translating gives CASSPRVPGRREQEQYF.

The chain recombines TRBV19 with TRBJ2-2, with TRBD2 identical over 7 bases. Germline V gene lookup returns CDR1 LNHDA and CDR2 SQIVND (reference sequence). Trimming took 5 bases from V and 4 from J; bases not matched to a gene: 13. CDR3 length: 17 amino acids. The CDR3 is CASSRSGNRGTTGELFF. CDR3 sequence (DNA): TGTGCCAGTAGTCGCAGCGGGAACAGAGGCACCACCGGGGAGCTGTTTTTT.

The V gene is TRBV7-6, the J gene TRBJ2-1; D gene unclear. Deletions cut 5 bases from V and 7 bases from J, with 6 bases between. The CDR3 consists of 11 residues. The germline CDR1 and CDR2 sequences are SGHVS and FNYEAQ. The CDR3 is CASSLFNEQFF. The DNA of the CDR3 is TGTGCCAGCAGCCTATTTAATGAGCAGTTCTTC.

This chain connects TRBV14 to TRBJ2-7, with TRBD1 identical over 11 bases. Germline-derived CDR1 and CDR2 are SGHDN and FVKESK. V lost 0 bases, J lost 2 bases, and 12 bases stayed unmatched. The CDR3 extends over 19 amino acids. CDR3 protein: CASSQDRDGTGGFPYEQYF. The CDR3 nucleotides read TGTGCCAGCAGCCAAGATAGGGACGGGACAGGGGGTTTCCCCTACGAGCAGTACTTC.

The rearrangement joins TRBV1 to TRBJ2-7; the table's D call, TRBD1, was not checked against the DNA. TRBV1 is a known pseudogene. The CDR3 sequence is 17 residues long. The CDR3 DNA reads TGCACCAGCAGCCACCCCCATTCAGGCCCACCGAAGAACGAGCAGTACTTC. Protein sequence: CTSSHPHSGPPKNEQYF.

Only a few counts were recorded for this clone. CDR3 sequence (DNA): TGTGCCTGGAGTGTACCGTGGGGGGGACAGGGGAAGGGCTACAATGAGCAGTTCTTC. Amino acids: CAWSVPWGGQGKGYNEQFF. The chain combines TRBV30 with TRBJ2-1, with 10 bases aligning to TRBD1. This CDR3 is 19 amino acids long. Trimming took 0 bases from V and 3 from J; bases not matched to a gene: 14. Germline V lookup: CDR1 GTSNPN, CDR2 SVGIG (reference sequence).

The V and J genes are TRBV7-8 and TRBJ2-7; 7 bases match TRBD2. This CDR3 contains 16 residues. Trimming removed 1 base from V and 5 bases from J; junction bases left unmatched: 11. Germline loops: CDR1 SGHVS, CDR2 FQNEAQ. The CDR3 sequence: CASSLDRGGKYDEQYF. The CDR3 DNA sequence: TGTGCCAGCAGCTTAGATCGGGGAGGGAAGTACGACGAGCAGTACTTC. Full variable domain (remainder filled in from reference TRBV7-8 and TRBJ2-7): GAGVSQSPRYKVAKRGQDVALRCDPISGHVSLFWYQQALGQGPEFLTYFQNEAQLDKSGLPSDRFFAERPEGSVSTLKIQRTQQEDSAVYLCASSLDRGGKYDEQYFGPGTRLTVT.

This sequence joins TRBV5-6 and TRBJ1-1, with D tentatively TRBD1 (5 bases). The ends were cut back, 4 bases at V and 7 bases at J, with 20 bases in the middle. The CDR3 sequence is 15 residues long. The germline V gene has CDR1 SGHDT and CDR2 YYEEEE. The chain's CDR3 is CASSIRPTDGFEAFF. The DNA for the CDR3 is TGTGCCAGCAGCATCAGGCCGACAGACGGTTTTGAAGCTTTCTTT.

The rearrangement links TRBV7-8 to TRBJ2-7, with TRBD2 as a possible D gene (7 bases). Germline lookup yields CDR1 SGHVS and CDR2 FQNEAQ. V was cut by 2 bases and J by 1 base, with 15 bases left in between. The CDR3 contains 16 residues. CDR3 sequence reads: CASSLWGLAASYEQYF. The CDR3 DNA reads as TGTGCCAGCAGCTTATGGGGGCTAGCGGCATCCTACGAGCAGTACTTC. Full variable domain (rest looked up from reference TRBV7-8 and TRBJ2-7): GAGVSQSPRYKVAKRGQDVALRCDPISGHVSLFWYQQALGQGPEFLTYFQNEAQLDKSGLPSDRFFAERPEGSVSTLKIQRTQQEDSAVYLCASSLWGLAASYEQYFGPGTRLTVT.

In its sample, this clone was seen a few times. The chain employs TRBV4-3 and TRBJ2-7; no clear D gene. Trimming shortened V by 1 base and J by 5 bases, and 15 bases separated the two germline ends. Germline loops: CDR1 LGHNA, CDR2 YSLEER. CDR3 length: 15 residues. The CDR3 DNA reads as TGCGCCAGCAGCCAAGGACTCCTCGGCGCGGACGAGCAGTACTTC. Translating gives CASSQGLLGADEQYF.